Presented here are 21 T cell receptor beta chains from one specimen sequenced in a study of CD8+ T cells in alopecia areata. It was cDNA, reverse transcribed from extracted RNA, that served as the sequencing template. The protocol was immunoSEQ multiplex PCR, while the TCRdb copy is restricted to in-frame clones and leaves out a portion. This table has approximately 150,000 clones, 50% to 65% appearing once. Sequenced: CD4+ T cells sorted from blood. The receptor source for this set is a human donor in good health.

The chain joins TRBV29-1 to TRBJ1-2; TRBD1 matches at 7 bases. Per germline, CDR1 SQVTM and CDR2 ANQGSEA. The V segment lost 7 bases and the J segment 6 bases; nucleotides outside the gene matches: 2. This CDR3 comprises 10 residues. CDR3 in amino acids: CSADRDGYTF. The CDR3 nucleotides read TGCAGCGCCGACAGGGATGGCTACACCTTC.

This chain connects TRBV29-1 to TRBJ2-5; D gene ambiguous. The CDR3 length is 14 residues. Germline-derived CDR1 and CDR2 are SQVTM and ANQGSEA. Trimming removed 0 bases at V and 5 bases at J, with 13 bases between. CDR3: CSVEEALLTETQYF. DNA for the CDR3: TGCAGCGTTGAAGAGGCACTCTTGACGGAGACCCAGTACTTC. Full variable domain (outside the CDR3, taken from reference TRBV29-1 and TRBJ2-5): SAVISQKPSRDICQRGTSLTIQCQVDSQVTMMFWYRQQPGQSLTLIATANQGSEATYESGFVIDKFPISRPNLTFSTLTVSNMSPEDSSIYLCSVEEALLTETQYFGPGTRLLVL.

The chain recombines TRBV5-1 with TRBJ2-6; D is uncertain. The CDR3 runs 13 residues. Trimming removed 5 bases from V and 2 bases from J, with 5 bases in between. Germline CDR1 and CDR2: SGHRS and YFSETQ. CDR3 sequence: CASRLAGANVLTF. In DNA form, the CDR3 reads TGCGCCAGCAGGCTAGCTGGGGCCAACGTCCTGACTTTC.

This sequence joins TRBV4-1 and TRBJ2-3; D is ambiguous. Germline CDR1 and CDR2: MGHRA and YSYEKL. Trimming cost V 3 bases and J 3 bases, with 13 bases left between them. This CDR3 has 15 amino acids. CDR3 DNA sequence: TGCGCCAGCAGCCAGGCCCCGGCCCCTACAGATACGCAGTATTTT. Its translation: CASSQAPAPTDTQYF.

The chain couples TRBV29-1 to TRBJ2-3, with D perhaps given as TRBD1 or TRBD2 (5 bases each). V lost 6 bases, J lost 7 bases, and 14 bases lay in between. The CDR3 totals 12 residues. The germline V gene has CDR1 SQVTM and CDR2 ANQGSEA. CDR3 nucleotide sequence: TGCAGCGTCGACCAGACGGGGCATACGCAGTATTTT. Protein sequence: CSVDQTGHTQYF.

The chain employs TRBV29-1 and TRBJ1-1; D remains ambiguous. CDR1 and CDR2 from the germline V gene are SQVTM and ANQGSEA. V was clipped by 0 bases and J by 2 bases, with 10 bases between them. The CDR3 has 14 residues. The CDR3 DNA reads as TGCAGCGTTGAAGAAGCGTCCTTCAACACTGAAGCTTTCTTT. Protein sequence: CSVEEASFNTEAFF.

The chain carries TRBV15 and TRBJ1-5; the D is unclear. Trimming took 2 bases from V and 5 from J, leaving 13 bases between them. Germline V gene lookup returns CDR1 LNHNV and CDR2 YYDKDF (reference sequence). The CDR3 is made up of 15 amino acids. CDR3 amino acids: CATSRKGLGDQPQHF. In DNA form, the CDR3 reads TGTGCCACCAGCAGAAAAGGTTTGGGTGATCAGCCCCAGCATTTT.

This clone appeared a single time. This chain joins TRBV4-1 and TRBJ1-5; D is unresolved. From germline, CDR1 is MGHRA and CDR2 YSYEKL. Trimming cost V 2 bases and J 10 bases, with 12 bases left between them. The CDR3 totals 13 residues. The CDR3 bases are TGCGCCAGCAGCCAACCGGACTGGGAACCCCAGCATTTT. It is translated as CASSQPDWEPQHF.

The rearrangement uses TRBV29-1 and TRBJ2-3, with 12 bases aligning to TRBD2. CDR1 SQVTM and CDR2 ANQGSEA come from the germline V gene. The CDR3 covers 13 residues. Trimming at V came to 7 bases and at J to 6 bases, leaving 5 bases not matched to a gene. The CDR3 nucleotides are TGCAGCGGCCTAGCGGGAGGGCCGGATACGCAGTATTTT. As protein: CSGLAGGPDTQYF.

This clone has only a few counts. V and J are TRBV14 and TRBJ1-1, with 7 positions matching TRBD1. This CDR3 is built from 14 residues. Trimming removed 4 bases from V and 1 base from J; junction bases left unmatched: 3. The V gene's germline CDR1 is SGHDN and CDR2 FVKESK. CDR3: CASSLWTGNTEAFF. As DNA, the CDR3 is TGTGCCAGCAGCCTCTGGACAGGGAACACTGAAGCTTTCTTT. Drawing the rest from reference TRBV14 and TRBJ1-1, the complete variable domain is EAGVTQFPSHSVIEKGQTVTLRCDPISGHDNLYWYRRVMGKEIKFLLHFVKESKQDESGMPNNRFLAERTGGTYSTLKVQPAELEDSGVYFCASSLWTGNTEAFFGQGTRLTVV.

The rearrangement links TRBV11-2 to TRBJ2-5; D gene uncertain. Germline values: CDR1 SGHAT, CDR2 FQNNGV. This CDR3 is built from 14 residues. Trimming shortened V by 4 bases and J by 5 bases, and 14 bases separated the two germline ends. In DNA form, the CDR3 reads TGTGCCAGCAGCTCCCTGTCCGGTAGGGAGACCCAGTACTTC. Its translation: CASSSLSGRETQYF.

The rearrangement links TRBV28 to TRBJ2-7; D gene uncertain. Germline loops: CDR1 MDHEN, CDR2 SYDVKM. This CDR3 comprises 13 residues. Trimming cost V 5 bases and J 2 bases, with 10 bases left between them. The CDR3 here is CASSPQVPYEQYF. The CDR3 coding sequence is TGTGCCAGCAGTCCCCAGGTCCCCTACGAGCAGTACTTC.

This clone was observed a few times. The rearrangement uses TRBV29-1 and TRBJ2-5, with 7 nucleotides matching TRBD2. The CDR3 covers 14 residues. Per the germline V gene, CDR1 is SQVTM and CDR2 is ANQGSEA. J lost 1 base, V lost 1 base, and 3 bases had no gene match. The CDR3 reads CSVEGRLAQETQYF. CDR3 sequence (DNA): TGCAGCGTTGAAGGTCGACTAGCCCAAGAGACCCAGTACTTC.

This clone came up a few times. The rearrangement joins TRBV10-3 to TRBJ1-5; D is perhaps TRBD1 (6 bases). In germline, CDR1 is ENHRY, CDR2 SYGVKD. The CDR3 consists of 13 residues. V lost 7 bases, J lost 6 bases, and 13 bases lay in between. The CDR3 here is CAITAGEGQPQHF. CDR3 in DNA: TGTGCCATCACGGCAGGGGAGGGTCAGCCCCAGCATTTT.

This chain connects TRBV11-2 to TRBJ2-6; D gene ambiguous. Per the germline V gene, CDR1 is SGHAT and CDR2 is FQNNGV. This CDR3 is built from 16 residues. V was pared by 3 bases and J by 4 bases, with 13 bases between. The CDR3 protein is CASSLSSWYGANVLTF. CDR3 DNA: TGTGCCAGCAGCTTGAGTTCGTGGTACGGGGCCAACGTCCTGACTTTC.

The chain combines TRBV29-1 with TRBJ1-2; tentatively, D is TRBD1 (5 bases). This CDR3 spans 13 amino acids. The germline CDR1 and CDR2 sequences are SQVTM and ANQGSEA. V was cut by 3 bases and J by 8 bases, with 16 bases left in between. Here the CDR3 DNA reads TGCAGCGTTGAGGGGTTGGGCAGGGAAGGCTACACCTTC. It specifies CSVEGLGREGYTF.

CDR3 protein: CASSLRWNTEAFF. The CDR3 DNA is TGTGCCAGCAGTTTACGGTGGAACACTGAAGCTTTCTTT. The V gene is TRBV27, the J gene TRBJ1-1; D gene uncertain. The CDR3 loop spans 13 amino acids. Trimming removed 2 bases from V and 1 base from J, with 5 bases in between. Germline V gene sequence: CDR1 MNHEY, CDR2 SMNVEV (reference sequence).

Here the CDR3 reads CASSSGPNTQYF. CDR3 DNA sequence: TGTGCCAGCAGCTCTGGACCAAATACGCAGTATTTT. This rearrangement joins TRBV5-4 to TRBJ2-3; D not certain. Trimming stripped 3 bases from V and 7 bases from J, with 9 bases between. Germline CDR1 reads SGHNT; CDR2 reads YYREEE (reference sequence). The CDR3 covers 12 residues. Filled out from reference TRBV5-4 and TRBJ2-3, the complete variable domain reads ETGVTQSPTHLIKTRGQQVTLRCSSQSGHNTVSWYQQALGQGPQFIFQYYREEENGRGNFPPRFSGLQFPNYSSELNVNALELDDSALYLCASSSGPNTQYFGPGTRLTVL.

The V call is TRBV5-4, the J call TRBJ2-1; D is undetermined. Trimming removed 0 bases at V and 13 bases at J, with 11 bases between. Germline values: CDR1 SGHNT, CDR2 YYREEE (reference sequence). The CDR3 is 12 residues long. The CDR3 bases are TGTGCCAGCAGCTTGGTCGCCGCGCGACAGTTCTTC. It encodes CASSLVAARQFF.

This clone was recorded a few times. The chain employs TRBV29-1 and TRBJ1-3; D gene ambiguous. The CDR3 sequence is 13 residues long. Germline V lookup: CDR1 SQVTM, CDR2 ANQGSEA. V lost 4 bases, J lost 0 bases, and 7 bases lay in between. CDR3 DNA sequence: TGCAGCGTTGCGATGAGCTCTGGAAACACCATATATTTT. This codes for CSVAMSSGNTIYF. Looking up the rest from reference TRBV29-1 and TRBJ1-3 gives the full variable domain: SAVISQKPSRDICQRGTSLTIQCQVDSQVTMMFWYRQQPGQSLTLIATANQGSEATYESGFVIDKFPISRPNLTFSTLTVSNMSPEDSSIYLCSVAMSSGNTIYFGEGSWLTVV.

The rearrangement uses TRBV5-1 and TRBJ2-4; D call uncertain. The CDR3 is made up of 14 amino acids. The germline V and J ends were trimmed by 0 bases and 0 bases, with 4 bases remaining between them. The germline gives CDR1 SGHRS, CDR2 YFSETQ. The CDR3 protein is CASSLDLAKNIQYF. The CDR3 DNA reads TGCGCCAGCAGCTTGGACCTAGCCAAAAACATTCAGTACTTC.